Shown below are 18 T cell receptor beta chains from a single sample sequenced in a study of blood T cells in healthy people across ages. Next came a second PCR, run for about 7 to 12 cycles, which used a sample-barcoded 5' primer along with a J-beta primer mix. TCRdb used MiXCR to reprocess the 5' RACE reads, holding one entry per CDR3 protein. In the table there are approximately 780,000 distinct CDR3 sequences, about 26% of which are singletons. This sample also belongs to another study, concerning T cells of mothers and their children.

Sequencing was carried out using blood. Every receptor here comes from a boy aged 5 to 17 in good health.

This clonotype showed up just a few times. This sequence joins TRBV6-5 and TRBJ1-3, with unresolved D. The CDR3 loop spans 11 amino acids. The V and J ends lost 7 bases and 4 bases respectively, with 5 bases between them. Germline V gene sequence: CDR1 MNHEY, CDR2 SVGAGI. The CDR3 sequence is CASTQGNTIYF. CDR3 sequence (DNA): TGTGCCAGCACCCAGGGAAACACCATATATTTT.

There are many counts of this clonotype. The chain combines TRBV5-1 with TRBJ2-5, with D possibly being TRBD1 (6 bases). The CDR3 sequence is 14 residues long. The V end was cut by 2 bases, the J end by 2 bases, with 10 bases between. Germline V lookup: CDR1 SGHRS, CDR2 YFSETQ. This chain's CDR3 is CASSFGTTQETQYF. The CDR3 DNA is TGCGCCAGCAGCTTTGGGACAACTCAAGAGACCCAGTACTTC.

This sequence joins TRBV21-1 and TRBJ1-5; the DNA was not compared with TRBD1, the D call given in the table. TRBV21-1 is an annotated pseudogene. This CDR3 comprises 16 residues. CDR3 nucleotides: TGTGCCAGCAGCAAAGATGTCGGGGCCGGAGATCAGCCCCAGCATTTT. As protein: CASSKDVGAGDQPQHF.

CDR3 region: CATSRALAVSTDTQYF. The CDR3 DNA reads as TGTGCCACCAGCAGAGCACTAGCGGTGAGCACAGATACGCAGTATTTT. This rearrangement joins TRBV15 to TRBJ2-3, with 8 positions matching TRBD2. The CDR3 sequence is 16 residues long. CDR1 and CDR2 (germline): LNHNV, YYDKDF (reference sequence). V lost 1 base to trimming and J lost 0 bases; unmatched junction nucleotides: 3.

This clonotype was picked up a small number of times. The CDR3 reads CASSPKRQPGTDTQYF. The CDR3 DNA sequence: TGTGCCAGCAGCCCTAAGCGCCAACCAGGCACAGATACGCAGTATTTT. This chain joins TRBV7-6 and TRBJ2-3; D not resolved. Per the germline V gene, CDR1 is SGHVS and CDR2 is FNYEAQ. Trimming took off 5 bases at V and 1 base at J, with 16 bases between the two ends. This CDR3 is built from 16 residues.

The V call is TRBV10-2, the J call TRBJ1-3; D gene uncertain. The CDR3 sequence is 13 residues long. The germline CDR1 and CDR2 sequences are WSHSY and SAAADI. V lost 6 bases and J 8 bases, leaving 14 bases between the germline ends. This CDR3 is CASSHGLGDTIYF. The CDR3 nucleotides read TGCGCCAGCAGCCACGGACTCGGGGACACCATATATTTT.

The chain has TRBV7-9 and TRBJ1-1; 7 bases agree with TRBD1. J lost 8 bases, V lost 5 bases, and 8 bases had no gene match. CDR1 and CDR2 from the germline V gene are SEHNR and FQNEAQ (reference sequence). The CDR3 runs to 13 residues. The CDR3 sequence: CASSPGTAREAFF. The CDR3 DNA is TGTGCCAGCAGCCCAGGGACAGCGAGAGAAGCTTTCTTT.

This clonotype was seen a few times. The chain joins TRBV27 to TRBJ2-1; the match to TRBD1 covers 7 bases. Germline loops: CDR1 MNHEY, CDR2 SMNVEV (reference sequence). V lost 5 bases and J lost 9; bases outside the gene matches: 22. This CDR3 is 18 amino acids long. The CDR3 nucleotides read TGTGCCAGCAGTCACAATTGGGACAGCGCGTTTTATCGTGGTGAGCAGTTCTTC. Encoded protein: CASSHNWDSAFYRGEQFF.

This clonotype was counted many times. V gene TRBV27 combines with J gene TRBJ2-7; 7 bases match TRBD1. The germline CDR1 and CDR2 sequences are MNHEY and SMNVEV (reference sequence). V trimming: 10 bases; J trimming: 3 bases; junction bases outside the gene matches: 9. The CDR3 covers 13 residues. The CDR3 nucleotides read TGTGCCACCTCTAGACAGGGAAGCTACGAGCAGTACTTC. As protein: CATSRQGSYEQYF.

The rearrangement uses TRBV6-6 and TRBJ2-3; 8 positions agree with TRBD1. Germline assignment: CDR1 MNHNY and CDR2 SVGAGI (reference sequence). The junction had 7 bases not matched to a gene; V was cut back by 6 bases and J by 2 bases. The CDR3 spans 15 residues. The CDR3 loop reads CASRSPGGLTDTQYF. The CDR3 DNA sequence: TGTGCCAGCAGGTCCCCAGGGGGCCTCACAGATACGCAGTATTTT.

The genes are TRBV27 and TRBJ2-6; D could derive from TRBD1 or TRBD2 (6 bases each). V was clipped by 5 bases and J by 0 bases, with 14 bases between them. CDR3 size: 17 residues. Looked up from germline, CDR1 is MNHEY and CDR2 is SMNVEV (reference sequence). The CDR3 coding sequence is TGTGCCAGCAGTCCGCGGGACACCAGCTCTGGGGCCAACGTCCTGACTTTC. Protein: CASSPRDTSSGANVLTF.

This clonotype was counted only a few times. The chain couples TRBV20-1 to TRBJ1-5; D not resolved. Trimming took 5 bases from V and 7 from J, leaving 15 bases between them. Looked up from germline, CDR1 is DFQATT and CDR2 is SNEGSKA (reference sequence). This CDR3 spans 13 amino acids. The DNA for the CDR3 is TGCAGTGCTGCGGATAGCCTCGGGCAGCCCCAGCATTTT. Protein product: CSAADSLGQPQHF.

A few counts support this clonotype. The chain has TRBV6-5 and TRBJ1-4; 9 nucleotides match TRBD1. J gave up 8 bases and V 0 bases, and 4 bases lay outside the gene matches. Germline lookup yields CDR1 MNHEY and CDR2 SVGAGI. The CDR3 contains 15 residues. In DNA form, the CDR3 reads TGTGCCAGCAGTTACTCGGGACAGGGCGGAGAAAAACTGTTTTTT. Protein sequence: CASSYSGQGGEKLFF.

CDR3 in DNA: TGTGCCAGCAGCCATGGCGGGGTTGGAGATACGCAGTATTTT. It codes for CASSHGGVGDTQYF. The gene calls are TRBV4-2 and TRBJ2-3; D is possibly TRBD2 (6 bases). The CDR3 length is 14 residues. V lost 3 bases, J lost 5 bases, and 12 bases lay in between. CDR1 and CDR2 (germline): LGHNA, YNFKEQ.

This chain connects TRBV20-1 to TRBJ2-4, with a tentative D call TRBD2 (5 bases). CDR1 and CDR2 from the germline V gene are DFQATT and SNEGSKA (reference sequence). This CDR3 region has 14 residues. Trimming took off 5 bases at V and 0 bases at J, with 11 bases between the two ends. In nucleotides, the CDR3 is TGCAGTGCTTCTAGCCAGCTAGCCAAAAACATTCAGTACTTC. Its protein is CSASSQLAKNIQYF.

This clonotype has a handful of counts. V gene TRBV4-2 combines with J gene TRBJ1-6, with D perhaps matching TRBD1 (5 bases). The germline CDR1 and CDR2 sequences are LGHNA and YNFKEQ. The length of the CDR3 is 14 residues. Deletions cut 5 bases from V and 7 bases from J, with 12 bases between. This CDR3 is CASSAGGENSPLHF. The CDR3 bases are TGTGCCAGCAGCGCGGGGGGAGAGAATTCACCCCTCCACTTT.

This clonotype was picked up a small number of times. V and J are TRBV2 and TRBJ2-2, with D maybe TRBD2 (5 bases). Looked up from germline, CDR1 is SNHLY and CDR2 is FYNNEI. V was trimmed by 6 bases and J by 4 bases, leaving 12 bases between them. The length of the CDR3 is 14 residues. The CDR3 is CASRARATTGELFF. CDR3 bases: TGTGCCAGCAGGGCGAGGGCTACCACCGGGGAGCTGTTTTTT.

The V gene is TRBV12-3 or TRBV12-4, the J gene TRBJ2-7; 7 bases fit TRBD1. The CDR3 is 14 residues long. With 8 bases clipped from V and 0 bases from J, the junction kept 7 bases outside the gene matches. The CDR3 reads CASSSGQASYEQYF. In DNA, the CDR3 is TGTGCCAGCTCCTCCGGACAGGCCTCCTACGAGCAGTACTTC.